These 23 T cell receptor beta chains came from one sample sequenced in a study of cytomegalovirus exposure and HLA in healthy donors. 13 Jbeta primers and 60 Vbeta primers were used for the PCR. Assay: immunoSEQ multiplex PCR; the TCRdb copy retains only in-frame clones and omits some. The sample holds around 130,000 clones, about 79% seen once. The sequenced sample consisted of PBMCs. The receptors here all came from a woman aged 18-29 years in good health and CMV-seropositive.

The chain is built from TRBV30 and TRBJ2-7, with 7 bases lining up with TRBD2. This CDR3 is built from 11 residues. Germline values: CDR1 GTSNPN, CDR2 SVGIG (reference sequence). The J segment lost 3 bases and the V segment lost 5 bases, leaving 1 base of the junction unmatched. The CDR3 DNA follows: TGTGCCTGGTCGGGAGGCTACGAGCAGTACTTC. Residues: CAWSGGYEQYF. The full variable domain, its missing parts supplied by reference TRBV30 and TRBJ2-7, is SQTIHQWPATLVQPVGSPLSLECTVEGTSNPNLYWYRQAAGRGLQLLFYSVGIGQISSEVPQNLSASRPQDRQFILSSKKLLLSDSGFYLCAWSGGYEQYFGPGTRLTVT.

Notes on this clone: The junction departs from the called germline gene at one end, perhaps through a read error. This sequence joins TRBV7-9 and TRBJ2-3; tentatively, D is TRBD2 (5 bases). Germline V gene sequence: CDR1 SEHNR, CDR2 FQNEAQ (reference sequence). CDR3 length: 14 amino acids. CDR3 DNA: TGTTCCAGCAGCTTTTCCGGGAAAGCAGATACGCAGTATTTT. Encoded protein: CSSSFSGKADTQYF.

The CDR3 nucleotides are TGTGCCAGCCACTTTTCCAATACAGATACGCAGTATTTT. This encodes CASHFSNTDTQYF. The rearrangement uses TRBV28 and TRBJ2-3; D gene ambiguous. CDR1 MDHEN and CDR2 SYDVKM come from the germline V gene. The CDR3 spans 13 residues. Trimming took 8 bases from V and 3 from J, leaving 12 bases between them.

The chain uses TRBV2 and TRBJ2-5, with 10 bases aligning to TRBD1. The CDR3 contains 15 residues. Per germline, CDR1 SNHLY and CDR2 FYNNEI. V was clipped by 8 bases and J by 5 bases; unmatched bases: 11. This CDR3 is CASQGTGVSWETQYF. The CDR3 DNA follows: TGTGCCAGCCAGGGGACAGGGGTTAGTTGGGAGACCCAGTACTTC.

The CDR3 DNA reads as TGTGCCAGCAGCCCCCCAGGGGGACCTAATGAAAAACTGTTTTTT. This gives the protein CASSPPGGPNEKLFF. The chain joins TRBV7-9 to TRBJ1-4; 7 bases are a match to TRBD1. CDR3 length: 15 amino acids. V lost 5 bases and J lost 3; bases outside the gene matches: 6. Germline CDR1 SEHNR, CDR2 FQNEAQ (reference sequence). The full variable domain, completed using reference TRBV7-9 and TRBJ1-4, is DTGVSQNPRHKITKRGQNVTFRCDPISEHNRLYWYRQTLGQGPEFLTYFQNEAQLEKSRLLSDRFSAERPKGSFSTLEIQRTEQGDSAMYLCASSPPGGPNEKLFFGSGTQLSVL.

V usage is TRBV7-6 and J usage is TRBJ1-1; no firm D call. Per the germline V gene, CDR1 is SGHVS and CDR2 is FNYEAQ. The CDR3 consists of 15 residues. With 5 bases removed from V and 2 bases from J, the gap between germline ends came to 15 bases. The CDR3 DNA reads as TGTGCCAGCAGCCCTTGGGCAGGCACCAACACTGAAGCTTTCTTT. Protein product: CASSPWAGTNTEAFF.

This rearrangement joins TRBV28 to TRBJ2-7, with no clear D. This CDR3 contains 13 residues. V lost 4 bases and J lost 4, with 11 bases in between. Germline assignment: CDR1 MDHEN and CDR2 SYDVKM. The CDR3, as DNA: TGTGCCAGCAGTTCCATAACTGGTTACGAGCAGTACTTC. Protein sequence: CASSSITGYEQYF.

V usage is TRBV6-5 and J usage is TRBJ1-2; D uncertain. Between the trimmed V and J ends, which lost 4 bases and 4 bases, there was a span of 13 bases. The CDR3 totals 14 residues. Germline V CDR1 and CDR2: MNHEY, SVGAGI. The CDR3 DNA is TGTGCCAGCAGTTCTCTCGGGATAACCTATGGCTACACCTTC. Translated, it gives CASSSLGITYGYTF.

The chain is built from TRBV28 and TRBJ2-7; 7 positions match TRBD1. The CDR3 extends over 15 amino acids. V was clipped by 2 bases and J by 6 bases; unmatched bases: 10. Germline-derived CDR1 and CDR2 are MDHEN and SYDVKM. In DNA form, the CDR3 reads TGTGCCAGCAGTTTACCCACCAGGGGGATCGGCGAGCAGTACTTC. Protein: CASSLPTRGIGEQYF.

The chain combines TRBV4-2 with TRBJ2-2, with no clear D. The length of the CDR3 is 13 residues. Trimming took 4 bases from V and 6 from J, leaving 9 bases between them. CDR1 is LGHNA, CDR2 YNFKEQ, per germline. The CDR3 bases are TGTGCCAGCAGCCTCATAGATGCCGGGGAGCTGTTTTTT. Residues: CASSLIDAGELFF.

This clone has only one observation. The CDR3 is CASSFLGAGNQPQHF. The CDR3 nucleotides read TGCGCCAGCAGCTTCCTGGGGGCCGGCAATCAGCCCCAGCATTTT. The chain links TRBV5-1 to TRBJ1-5, with D tentatively TRBD1 (6 bases). This CDR3 comprises 15 residues. Germline CDR1 reads SGHRS; CDR2 reads YFSETQ. V gave up 2 bases and J gave up 2 bases, with 11 bases separating them.

This clone appeared a few times. The chain carries TRBV18 and TRBJ2-6, with 9 positions matching TRBD2. V lost 5 bases to trimming and J lost 0 bases; unmatched junction nucleotides: 11. Germline CDR1 reads KGHSH; CDR2 reads LQKENI. This CDR3 has 19 amino acids. The CDR3 coding sequence is TGTGCCAGCTCATACGACTCGGCTAGCGGGGCCTCTGGGGCCAACGTCCTGACTTTC. Protein: CASSYDSASGASGANVLTF.

V is TRBV27 and J is TRBJ1-6, with 8 bases fitting TRBD1. Per the germline V gene, CDR1 is MNHEY and CDR2 is SMNVEV (reference sequence). This CDR3 contains 15 residues. After removal of 7 bases from V and 9 bases from J, the junction contained 11 bases not matched to a gene. The CDR3: CASTMVGTGSSPLHF. The DNA of the CDR3 is TGTGCCAGCACCATGGTAGGGACAGGCAGTTCACCCCTCCACTTT.

V usage is TRBV4-2 and J usage is TRBJ2-1; weak D call: TRBD2 (6 bases). CDR3 length equals 17 residues. Germline CDR1 LGHNA, CDR2 YNFKEQ. Trimming removed 0 bases from V and 4 bases from J, with 16 bases in between. The CDR3 loop is CASSQEDPGLLYNEQFF. The CDR3, as DNA: TGTGCCAGCAGCCAAGAGGACCCGGGACTCCTGTACAATGAGCAGTTCTTC.

The V gene is TRBV2, the J gene TRBJ2-3; TRBD1 might be the D (6 bases). The CDR3 consists of 16 residues. The V end was cut by 2 bases, the J end by 1 base, with 13 bases between. The germline CDR1 and CDR2 sequences are SNHLY and FYNNEI. CDR3: CASSEWAGVGTDTQYF. CDR3 DNA sequence: TGTGCCAGCAGTGAATGGGCAGGGGTGGGCACAGATACGCAGTATTTT.

This chain links TRBV2 with TRBJ1-4; D is possibly TRBD1 (6 bases). CDR1 and CDR2 from the germline V gene are SNHLY and FYNNEI. Trimming left V 6 bases short and J 1 base short, with 9 bases between. CDR3 length equals 14 residues. This CDR3 reads CASRFRGTNEKLFF. The CDR3 bases are TGTGCCAGCAGGTTCAGGGGAACTAATGAAAAACTGTTTTTT.

The chain has TRBV27 and TRBJ1-5, with a weak D call TRBD1 (6 bases). The germline V gene has CDR1 MNHEY and CDR2 SMNVEV (reference sequence). The V end was cut by 5 bases, the J end by 6 bases, with 14 bases between. The CDR3 is 14 amino acids. CDR3 coding DNA: TGTGCCAGCAGTCCACAGGGAGAAAGTCAGCCCCAGCATTTT. It yields the protein CASSPQGESQPQHF.

The gene calls are TRBV5-1 and TRBJ2-2; D is possibly TRBD1 (6 bases). The CDR3 has 14 residues. CDR1 and CDR2 from the germline V gene are SGHRS and YFSETQ. The V and J ends lost 3 bases and 2 bases respectively, with 8 bases between them. The CDR3 loop is CASSSGTNTGELFF. The CDR3 DNA reads TGCGCCAGCAGCTCTGGGACAAACACCGGGGAGCTGTTTTTT.

The chain joins TRBV27 to TRBJ2-7, with D perhaps matching TRBD1 (5 bases). The V end was cut by 2 bases, the J end by 7 bases, with 12 bases between. From germline, CDR1 is MNHEY and CDR2 SMNVEV (reference sequence). This CDR3 is 13 amino acids long. CDR3 protein: CASSLDSLGEQYF. DNA of the CDR3: TGTGCCAGCAGTTTAGACAGCCTGGGGGAGCAGTACTTC.

The CDR3: CATNTGFSTDTQYF. The CDR3 bases are TGTGCCACAAATACAGGGTTTTCGACAGATACGCAGTATTTT. The rearrangement links TRBV15 to TRBJ2-3; possibly TRBD1 for D (6 bases). CDR1 and CDR2 from the germline V gene are LNHNV and YYDKDF (reference sequence). The CDR3 has 14 amino acids. V lost 9 bases to trimming and J lost 3 bases, with 16 bases between them.

This clone was observed a handful of times. The gene calls are TRBV18 and TRBJ1-2; D ambiguous. From germline, CDR1 is KGHSH and CDR2 LQKENI. V lost 3 bases and J 4 bases, leaving 15 bases between the germline ends. The CDR3 sequence is 15 residues long. The DNA of the CDR3 is TGTGCCAGCTCACCGCGGGAGGGTCGGGGCTATGGCTACACCTTC. Protein product: CASSPREGRGYGYTF.

The rearrangement links TRBV2 to TRBJ2-4, with D maybe TRBD2 (6 bases). CDR3 length: 16 residues. V lost 1 base and J lost 1, with 11 bases in between. Germline V gene lookup returns CDR1 SNHLY and CDR2 FYNNEI. The CDR3 sequence: CASSEVGRLAKNIQYF. The DNA for the CDR3 is TGTGCCAGCAGTGAAGTTGGGAGGCTGGCCAAAAACATTCAGTACTTC.

This clone was detected many times. The gene calls are TRBV6-5 and TRBJ2-7; D is perhaps TRBD2 (5 bases). Germline-derived CDR1 and CDR2 are MNHEY and SVGAGI. With 8 bases removed from V and 6 bases from J, the gap between germline ends came to 14 bases. CDR3 length: 12 residues. Written as DNA, the CDR3 is TGTGCCAGCCGAGGGCACGCTGCCGAGCAGTACTTC. Residues: CASRGHAAEQYF.